These T cell receptor beta chains were read from a single sample in a study of blood T cell repertoires in COVID-19. Sequencing was performed with immunoSEQ multiplex PCR; in TCRdb, only in-frame clones are kept and a portion is missing. The table has 45,000 or so clones, approximately 90% seen once. Sequenced material: peripheral blood. These receptor sequences come from a middle-aged man with COVID-19, enrolled during active disease. The CDR3 runs from the conserved cysteine through the conserved F or W. The D gene is left open where the match is weak. Only some rows state a clone size, as once, few, many or a class for expanded clones.

V gene: TRBV3-1/TRBV3-2
D gene: TRBD1
J gene: TRBJ1-4
clone size: .
CDR3 DNA: TGTGCCAGCAGCCAAGATCTAAGGCAGGGGGCTCGGTTCGTGGAAAAACTGTTTTTT
CDR3 protein: CASSQDLRQGARFVEKLFF

V gene: TRBV27
D gene: .
J gene: TRBJ1-5
clone size: .
CDR3 DNA: TGTGCCAGCAGTTTGGGGCGCGGCAATCAGCCCCAGCATTTT
CDR3 protein: CASSLGRGNQPQHF

V gene: TRBV7-8
D gene: TRBD2
J gene: TRBJ2-3
clone size: .
CDR3 DNA: TGTGCCAGCAGTCCCCGGGAGGGGGATGCAGATACGCAGTATTTT
CDR3 protein: CASSPREGDADTQYF

V gene: TRBV5-4
D gene: .
J gene: TRBJ2-2
clone size: .
CDR3 DNA: TGTGCCAGCAGCCCCGCGAGGGGGGGGAGCACCGGGGAGCTGTTTTTT
CDR3 protein: CASSPARGGSTGELFF

V gene: TRBV28
D gene: TRBD1
J gene: TRBJ1-2
clone size: .
CDR3 DNA: TGTGCCACGGCTGTTTCCGGGACAGAGAACTATGGCTACACCTTC
CDR3 protein: CATAVSGTENYGYTF

V gene: TRBV19
D gene: .
J gene: TRBJ1-1
clone size: medium-sized
CDR3 DNA: TGTGCCAGTACTCCGGACTTCGGTGAAGCTTTCTTT
CDR3 protein: CASTPDFGEAFF

V gene: TRBV29-1
D gene: .
J gene: TRBJ1-2
clone size: .
CDR3 DNA: TGCAGCGTTGCACAGGGTAACTATGGCTACACCTTC
CDR3 protein: CSVAQGNYGYTF

V gene: TRBV12-3/TRBV12-4
D gene: TRBD1
J gene: TRBJ2-7
clone size: .
CDR3 DNA: TGTGCCAGCAGTGACCAGGGGGCCTACGAGCAGTACTTC
CDR3 protein: CASSDQGAYEQYF

V gene: TRBV7-2
D gene: TRBD1
J gene: TRBJ2-7
clone size: .
CDR3 DNA: TGTGCCAGCAGCAAGGACAGGGTGGGCGAGCAGTACTTC
CDR3 protein: CASSKDRVGEQYF

V gene: TRBV7-7
D gene: .
J gene: TRBJ2-6
clone size: .
CDR3 DNA: TGTGCTAGCAGCTCTTTTCCGGCGGGTTCTTCTGGGGCCAACGTCCTGACTTTC
CDR3 protein: CASSSFPAGSSGANVLTF

V gene: TRBV28
D gene: .
J gene: TRBJ1-4
clone size: .
CDR3 DNA: TGTGTTACGGGGGGGAATAATGAAAAACTGTTTTTT
CDR3 protein: CVTGGNNEKLFF

V gene: TRBV11-2
D gene: TRBD1
J gene: TRBJ1-1
clone size: few
CDR3 DNA: TGTGCCAGCAGCTCACTAAGGGGACAGGGGTCCCCTGAAGCTTTCTTT
CDR3 protein: CASSSLRGQGSPEAFF

V gene: TRBV28
D gene: .
J gene: TRBJ1-1
clone size: .
CDR3 DNA: TGTGCCAGTATACTTCGCGGCCGGAACACTGAAGCTTTCTTT
CDR3 protein: CASILRGRNTEAFF

V gene: TRBV13
D gene: .
J gene: TRBJ2-1
clone size: .
CDR3 DNA: TGTGCCAGCAGCGGTAGTGGGGGCGGCTCCTACAATGAGCAGTTCTTC
CDR3 protein: CASSGSGGGSYNEQFF

V gene: TRBV4-1
D gene: .
J gene: TRBJ1-2
clone size: .
CDR3 DNA: TGCGCCAGCAGGGGGCCTAGCTATGGCTACACCTTC
CDR3 protein: CASRGPSYGYTF

V gene: TRBV24-1
D gene: TRBD2
J gene: TRBJ2-3
clone size: .
CDR3 DNA: TGTGCCACCAGGGGGATAGCGGGGGGCACAGATACGCAGTATTTT
CDR3 protein: CATRGIAGGTDTQYF

V gene: TRBV7-9
D gene: TRBD1
J gene: TRBJ1-5
clone size: medium-sized
CDR3 DNA: TGTGCCAGCAGCACCGGGACAGGGGGGTTTTTAGGCAATCAGCCCCAGCATTTT
CDR3 protein: CASSTGTGGFLGNQPQHF